The 32 T cell receptor beta chains below were found in one sample sequenced in a study of cytomegalovirus exposure and HLA in healthy donors. It was with 60 Vbeta and 13 Jbeta primers that the PCR ran. The repertoire was sequenced with immunoSEQ multiplex PCR; TCRdb's copy has only in-frame clones and lacks some. The profile shows 150,000 to 200,000 clones, over 70% of them singletons. Sequencing used PBMCs. These receptors were taken from a man aged 25-45 years in good health and CMV-seropositive.

The rearrangement joins TRBV4-1 to TRBJ2-1; 8 nucleotides line up with TRBD2. From germline, CDR1 is MGHRA and CDR2 YSYEKL. This CDR3 is built from 16 residues. J lost 4 bases, V lost 1 base, and 6 bases had no gene match. In DNA, the CDR3 is TGCGCCAGCAGCCAAGGGACTAGCAGGGAATACAATGAGCAGTTCTTC. Translated, it gives CASSQGTSREYNEQFF.

V and J are TRBV25-1 and TRBJ1-4, with 7 bases aligning to TRBD1. The CDR3 is 15 amino acids. Unmatched junction bases numbered 6, after V lost 4 bases and J lost 4 bases. In germline, CDR1 is MGHDK, CDR2 SYGVNS. The DNA for the CDR3 is TGTGCCAGCAGTGCGGGGAACAGGGGTAATGAAAAACTGTTTTTT. Translated, it gives CASSAGNRGNEKLFF.

This sequence joins TRBV10-1 and TRBJ2-1; 10 nucleotides align to TRBD1. Germline trimming cut 8 bases from V and 4 bases from J; bases unmatched to any gene: 8. Germline values: CDR1 WNHNN, CDR2 SYGVQD (reference sequence). This CDR3 region has 15 residues. DNA for the CDR3: TGCGCCAGCTCTGAGGGACAGGGGCCTTACAATGAGCAGTTCTTC. It codes for CASSEGQGPYNEQFF.

The rearrangement joins TRBV27 to TRBJ2-5, with TRBD1 matching over 7 bases. CDR1 is MNHEY, CDR2 SMNVEV, per germline (reference sequence). Trimming removed 2 bases from V and 9 bases from J; junction bases left unmatched: 9. The CDR3 consists of 14 residues. This chain's CDR3 is CASSLLQGSGAQYF. The CDR3 coding sequence is TGTGCCAGCAGTTTACTACAGGGGTCCGGGGCCCAGTACTTC.

The chain links TRBV4-1 to TRBJ1-5, with TRBD1 as a possible D gene (5 bases). The CDR3 totals 13 residues. Trimming took 4 bases from V and 6 from J, leaving 10 bases between them. Per the germline V gene, CDR1 is MGHRA and CDR2 is YSYEKL. The CDR3 sequence: CASSRGVGQPQHF. The DNA of the CDR3 is TGCGCCAGCAGCCGGGGGGTGGGTCAGCCCCAGCATTTT.

The count of this clone is one. The chain combines TRBV5-1 with TRBJ2-5; 9 bases are shared with TRBD2. The CDR3 length is 17 residues. The trim removed 0 bases at V and 4 bases at J, leaving 10 bases unmatched. Germline CDR1 reads SGHRS; CDR2 reads YFSETQ. CDR3 residues: CASSLGRAGGPGETQYF. Here the CDR3 DNA reads TGCGCCAGCAGCTTGGGTCGGGCGGGGGGGCCCGGAGAGACCCAGTACTTC.

The rearrangement joins TRBV9 to TRBJ2-3; no definite D call. Germline CDR1 SGDLS, CDR2 YYNGEE. The V end lost 0 bases, the J end lost 0 bases, and 8 bases lay between the germline ends. This CDR3 contains 15 residues. Here the CDR3 DNA reads TGTGCCAGCAGCGTAGGTGGGCCGAGCACAGATACGCAGTATTTT. Amino acid sequence: CASSVGGPSTDTQYF.

This clone was recorded only once. The CDR3 is CASSPGGFPNTEAFF. The CDR3 DNA follows: TGTGCCAGCTCACCCGGAGGGTTCCCGAACACTGAAGCTTTCTTT. The rearrangement joins TRBV18 to TRBJ1-1; D is undetermined. Germline values: CDR1 KGHSH, CDR2 LQKENI. Between the trimmed V and J ends, which lost 3 bases and 1 base, there was a span of 12 bases. This CDR3 has 15 residues.

This chain links TRBV27 with TRBJ1-4; 8 nucleotides align to TRBD1. Germline trimming cut 6 bases from V and 6 bases from J; bases unmatched to any gene: 6. CDR1 MNHEY and CDR2 SMNVEV come from the germline V gene (reference sequence). This CDR3 is built from 14 residues. The CDR3 DNA reads as TGTGCCAGCAGGCCAACAGGGGGGTATGAAAAACTGTTTTTT. Residues: CASRPTGGYEKLFF.

The chain links TRBV27 to TRBJ2-7; 7 bases are a match to TRBD1. Germline CDR1 and CDR2: MNHEY and SMNVEV (reference sequence). Trimming at V came to 3 bases and at J to 1 base, leaving 6 bases not matched to a gene. The CDR3 loop spans 15 amino acids. CDR3 sequence reads: CASSLGAGGSYEQYF. CDR3 in DNA: TGTGCCAGCAGTTTGGGAGCAGGGGGATCCTACGAGCAGTACTTC.

This clone was seen a few times. The chain is built from TRBV7-9 and TRBJ2-1; TRBD2 aligns across 11 bases. Germline trimming cut 5 bases from V and 7 bases from J; bases unmatched to any gene: 7. Germline loops: CDR1 SEHNR, CDR2 FQNEAQ (reference sequence). The CDR3 is 15 residues long. DNA of the CDR3: TGTGCCAGCAGCCCGACTAGCGGGATACGGAATGAGCAGTTCTTC. It is translated as CASSPTSGIRNEQFF.

This sequence joins TRBV7-9 and TRBJ2-7; 11 bases match TRBD1. The V gene's germline CDR1 is SEHNR and CDR2 FQNEAQ (reference sequence). Trimming removed 5 bases from V and 7 bases from J; junction bases left unmatched: 10. The CDR3 sequence is 15 residues long. CDR3 protein: CASSEAGTGGTEQYF. In DNA, the CDR3 is TGTGCCAGCAGCGAGGCCGGGACAGGGGGGACGGAGCAGTACTTC.

This clone appeared once. This CDR3 is missing its conserved last phenylalanine or tryptophan, likely due to a read error. The chain is built from TRBV19 and TRBJ1-1; 7 nucleotides match TRBD1. Germline loops: CDR1 LNHDA, CDR2 SQIVND (reference sequence). This CDR3 comprises 13 residues. The V and J ends lost 3 bases and 10 bases, in that order; junction bases with no gene match: 8. The CDR3 protein is CASSIPLEGAAFL. The CDR3 DNA is TGTGCCAGTAGTATCCCCCTTGAGGGGGCAGCTTTCCTT.

The CDR3 nucleotides are TGTGCCAGCAGTTTATCGGTGACAGGGCTGGGTGAGACCCAGTACTTC. Translated, it gives CASSLSVTGLGETQYF. The chain recombines TRBV27 with TRBJ2-5; TRBD1 aligns across 7 bases. The CDR3 is 16 amino acids. The germline V gene has CDR1 MNHEY and CDR2 SMNVEV (reference sequence). V gave up 0 bases and J gave up 5 bases; unmatched junction bases: 9.

The chain couples TRBV11-3 to TRBJ1-6; the D gene is possibly TRBD1 (6 bases). Between the trimmed V and J ends, which lost 5 bases and 8 bases, there was a span of 10 bases. This CDR3 spans 13 amino acids. Looked up from germline, CDR1 is SGHNT and CDR2 is YENEEA. CDR3 region: CASSPDSYSPLHF. For the CDR3, the DNA is TGTGCCAGCAGCCCGGACAGTTATTCACCCCTCCACTTT.

This clone appeared a few times. This chain uses TRBV4-1 with TRBJ1-1; D might be TRBD1 (5 bases). Germline CDR1 MGHRA, CDR2 YSYEKL. CDR3 length: 15 residues. The V and J ends lost 0 bases and 3 bases respectively, with 11 bases between them. CDR3: CASSQDQGRDTEAFF. CDR3 in DNA: TGCGCCAGCAGCCAAGATCAGGGAAGGGACACTGAAGCTTTCTTT.

The chain joins TRBV4-1 to TRBJ1-3; 8 nucleotides agree with TRBD1. J lost 0 bases, V lost 0 bases, and 4 bases had no gene match. Per germline, CDR1 MGHRA and CDR2 YSYEKL. This CDR3 contains 17 residues. The CDR3 nucleotides read TGCGCCAGCAGCCAAGAGGGGGGACAGGCCTCTGGAAACACCATATATTTT. This gives the protein CASSQEGGQASGNTIYF.

This clone was counted at least ten times. The chain combines TRBV5-1 with TRBJ1-2; D is ambiguous. CDR3 length: 13 amino acids. The germline V gene has CDR1 SGHRS and CDR2 YFSETQ. V gave up 4 bases and J gave up 6 bases, with 13 bases separating them. CDR3 sequence reads: CASSQGGGNGYTF. The CDR3 coding sequence is TGCGCCAGCAGCCAAGGAGGCGGAAATGGCTACACCTTC.

This chain joins TRBV19 and TRBJ1-5, with D possibly TRBD1 on 5 matching bases. Germline CDR1 reads LNHDA; CDR2 reads SQIVND (reference sequence). Trimming took 6 bases from V and 7 from J, leaving 16 bases between them. CDR3 length equals 14 residues. The CDR3 DNA follows: TGTGCCAGTAGCAATCCAGGGTCAAGACAGCCCCAGCATTTT. This sequence encodes CASSNPGSRQPQHF.

J is TRBJ1-2 and V is TRBV6-5; D perhaps matches TRBD1 (6 bases). Trimming took off 3 bases at V and 8 bases at J, with 13 bases between the two ends. Germline CDR1 reads MNHEY; CDR2 reads SVGAGI. The CDR3 has 13 residues. CDR3 amino acids: CASSYKGDTGYTF. CDR3 nucleotide sequence: TGTGCCAGCAGTTATAAGGGGGATACGGGCTACACCTTC.

J is TRBJ2-7 and V is TRBV6-6; TRBD1 agrees at 10 bases. CDR3 size: 16 residues. CDR1 and CDR2 (germline): MNHNY, SVGAGI (reference sequence). Unmatched junction bases numbered 8, after V lost 5 bases and J lost 1 base. The DNA for the CDR3 is TGTGCCAGCAGTATACGGGACAGGGGATTTTCCTACGAGCAGTACTTC. Protein sequence: CASSIRDRGFSYEQYF.

This rearrangement joins TRBV9 to TRBJ2-2, with 9 bases matching TRBD2. This CDR3 has 16 residues. Trimming cost V 0 bases and J 4 bases; bases outside gene matches: 4. The germline CDR1 and CDR2 sequences are SGDLS and YYNGEE. The CDR3, as DNA: TGTGCCAGCAGCGTAGCGGGGCGGGAGGGCACCGGGGAGCTGTTTTTT. Translating it yields CASSVAGREGTGELFF.

The chain is built from TRBV30 and TRBJ2-1; 7 nucleotides align to TRBD1. V was pared by 1 base and J by 8 bases, with 5 bases of the junction left unmatched. The CDR3 sequence is 13 residues long. CDR1 and CDR2 (germline): GTSNPN, SVGIG (reference sequence). The CDR3 DNA is TGTGCCTGGAGTGGGGCAGGGGGATATGAGCAGTTCTTC. It is translated as CAWSGAGGYEQFF.

The V and J genes are TRBV11-2 and TRBJ1-1, with 7 bases lining up with TRBD1. There are 18 residues in the CDR3. Germline V CDR1 and CDR2: SGHAT, FQNNGV. J gave up 0 bases and V 2 bases, and 12 bases lay outside the gene matches. The CDR3 DNA sequence: TGTGCCAGCAGCTTACGGACAGGTCCACTCGCTATGAACACTGAAGCTTTCTTT. Amino acid sequence: CASSLRTGPLAMNTEAFF.

This rearrangement joins TRBV5-1 to TRBJ1-1; 8 positions agree with TRBD1. The V gene's germline CDR1 is SGHRS and CDR2 YFSETQ. V gave up 2 bases and J gave up 1 base; unmatched junction bases: 7. The CDR3 has 16 residues. This CDR3 is CASSLPYRGGNTEAFF. CDR3 coding DNA: TGCGCCAGCAGCTTACCCTACAGGGGGGGGAACACTGAAGCTTTCTTT.

The chain uses TRBV4-1 and TRBJ2-7; D not resolved. CDR3 length equals 15 residues. The germline V and J ends were trimmed by 4 bases and 2 bases, with 15 bases remaining between them. Looked up from germline, CDR1 is MGHRA and CDR2 is YSYEKL. CDR3 coding DNA: TGCGCCAGCAGCCTTGGGCAGGCGTCGACCTACGAGCAGTACTTC. This gives the protein CASSLGQASTYEQYF.

In DNA, the CDR3 is TGTGCCAGCAGTTACCGTGGCCCCTACACTGAAGCTTTCTTT. Residues: CASSYRGPYTEAFF. The chain uses TRBV6-5 and TRBJ1-1; D not certain. V lost 2 bases, J lost 3 bases, and 10 bases lay in between. Germline CDR1 reads MNHEY; CDR2 reads SVGAGI. The CDR3 is 14 residues long.

This sequence joins TRBV15 and TRBJ2-7; weak D call: TRBD1 (5 bases). CDR1 and CDR2 from the germline V gene are LNHNV and YYDKDF (reference sequence). V lost 0 bases to trimming and J lost 2 bases, with 14 bases between them. This CDR3 comprises 16 residues. The chain's CDR3 is CATSRDRGSITYEQYF. CDR3 DNA: TGTGCCACCAGCAGAGATAGGGGTTCCATAACCTACGAGCAGTACTTC. Together with reference TRBV15 and TRBJ2-7, the CDR3 gives the full variable domain: DAMVIQNPRYQVTQFGKPVTLSCSQTLNHNVMYWYQQKSSQAPKLLFHYYDKDFNNEADTPDNFQSRRPNTSFCFLDIRSPGLGDTAMYLCATSRDRGSITYEQYFGPGTRLTVT.

This clone was observed once. This chain connects TRBV5-6 to TRBJ1-6; 9 positions match TRBD1. V was pared by 4 bases and J by 6 bases, with 8 bases of the junction left unmatched. The CDR3 spans 16 residues. CDR1 and CDR2 (germline): SGHDT, YYEEEE. The CDR3 reads CASSARRTGVNSPLHF. The CDR3 bases are TGTGCCAGCAGCGCCAGGCGGACAGGGGTTAATTCACCCCTCCACTTT.

This clone was counted a single time. V is TRBV4-1 and J is TRBJ1-1; D not certain. CDR3 length equals 15 residues. From germline, CDR1 is MGHRA and CDR2 YSYEKL. V lost 4 bases and J 4 bases, leaving 16 bases between the germline ends. CDR3 amino acids: CASSLLRSVGTEAFF. In nucleotides, the CDR3 is TGCGCCAGCAGCCTCCTCCGGTCCGTTGGCACTGAAGCTTTCTTT.

This clone was seen only a few times. The rearrangement uses TRBV7-8 and TRBJ2-1; 10 bases fit TRBD2. The CDR3 extends over 18 amino acids. From germline, CDR1 is SGHVS and CDR2 FQNEAQ. V gave up 5 bases and J gave up 7 bases; unmatched junction bases: 17. The CDR3 loop is CASSPKLGLPSGGNEQFF. The CDR3, as DNA: TGTGCCAGCAGCCCGAAACTTGGTCTGCCTAGCGGGGGTAATGAGCAGTTCTTC.

The rearrangement links TRBV4-1 to TRBJ2-2, with 9 positions matching TRBD2. The ends lost 0 bases at V and 6 bases at J; junction bases unmatched: 11. The germline CDR1 and CDR2 sequences are MGHRA and YSYEKL. The CDR3 runs to 18 residues. For the CDR3, the DNA is TGCGCCAGCAGCCAAGATCGTCGGGCGGGAGGGCCCGCCGGGGAGCTGTTTTTT. This sequence encodes CASSQDRRAGGPAGELFF.